This T cell receptor (beta chain) was observed in a study of blood T cell repertoires in COVID-19. Sequencing was performed with immunoSEQ multiplex PCR; in TCRdb, only in-frame clones are kept and a portion is missing. The sample yields over 75,000 clones, 86% seen once. Germline lookup yields CDR1 MDHEN and CDR2 SYDVKM. The length of the CDR3 is 14 residues. Unmatched junction bases numbered 5, after V lost 10 bases and J lost 2 bases. The specimen was peripheral blood. The source of this sequence is a human donor in a cohort sampled during active COVID-19. V and J are TRBV28 and TRBJ2-6, with 7 bases identical to TRBD1. The CDR3 DNA is TGTGCCACCGAGGGGGCGACTGGGGCCAACGTCCTGACTTTC. This encodes CATEGATGANVLTF.